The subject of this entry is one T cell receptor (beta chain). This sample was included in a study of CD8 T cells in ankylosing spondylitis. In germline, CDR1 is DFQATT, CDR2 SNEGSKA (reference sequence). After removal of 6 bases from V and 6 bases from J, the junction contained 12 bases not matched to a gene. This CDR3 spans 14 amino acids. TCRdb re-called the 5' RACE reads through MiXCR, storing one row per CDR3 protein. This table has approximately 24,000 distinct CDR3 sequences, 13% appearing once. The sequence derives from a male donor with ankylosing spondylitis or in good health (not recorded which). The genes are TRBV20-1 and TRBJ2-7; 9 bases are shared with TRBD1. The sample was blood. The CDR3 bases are TGCAGTGCCCAGATGGGGACAGGGTCCCTCGAGCAGTACTTC. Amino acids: CSAQMGTGSLEQYF.